The sequence of this T cell receptor beta chain was determined in a study of T cell responses to AZD1222 COVID-19 vaccine. Trimming took 7 bases from V and 0 from J; bases not matched to a gene: 4. CDR3 length: 14 amino acids. Germline CDR1 and CDR2: SGDLS and YYNGEE. Sequencing was performed with immunoSEQ multiplex PCR; in TCRdb, only in-frame clones are kept and a portion is missing. The sample holds about 130,000 clones; just over 90% are singletons and the top ten take 6.9%. The sequencing used peripheral blood, collected on day 0 of AZD1222 vaccination. This chain uses TRBV9 with TRBJ2-1; TRBD1 matches 7 bases. The sequence came from an adult in good health. CDR3 amino acids: CASPWTGSYNEQFF. Here the CDR3 DNA reads TGTGCCAGCCCCTGGACAGGCTCCTACAATGAGCAGTTCTTC.